This record covers a single T cell receptor (beta chain). What it recognizes is unknown. This record belongs to a study of glioma-infiltrating T cells after dendritic cell vaccination. Trimming left V 3 bases short and J 4 bases short, with 15 bases between. Germline-derived CDR1 and CDR2 are MNHEY and SMNVEV (reference sequence). This CDR3 contains 15 residues. The study, taken as a whole, reports: Longer survival after dendritic cell vaccination followed higher pretreatment TIL content. The cohort had few patients with full blood and tumor sets.

The primer mix had 60 V beta and 13 J beta primers. Using immunoSEQ multiplex PCR, the repertoire was profiled, and TCRdb retains in-frame clones only, with some absent. The table lists roughly 80,000 clones, around 87% of them singletons. Time point noted: after dendritic cell vaccination, including at tumor progression/relapse. Isocitrate dehydrogenase mutation was absent in all glioblastoma patients. The V and J genes are TRBV27 and TRBJ1-2; a possible D gene is TRBD1 (5 bases). Sequences were derived from blood, sampled after dendritic cell vaccination. The clonotype was recovered from a human donor with glioblastoma. The chain's CDR3 is CASSFYMGQGYGYTF. The CDR3, as DNA: TGTGCCAGCAGTTTCTACATGGGGCAGGGCTATGGCTACACCTTC.